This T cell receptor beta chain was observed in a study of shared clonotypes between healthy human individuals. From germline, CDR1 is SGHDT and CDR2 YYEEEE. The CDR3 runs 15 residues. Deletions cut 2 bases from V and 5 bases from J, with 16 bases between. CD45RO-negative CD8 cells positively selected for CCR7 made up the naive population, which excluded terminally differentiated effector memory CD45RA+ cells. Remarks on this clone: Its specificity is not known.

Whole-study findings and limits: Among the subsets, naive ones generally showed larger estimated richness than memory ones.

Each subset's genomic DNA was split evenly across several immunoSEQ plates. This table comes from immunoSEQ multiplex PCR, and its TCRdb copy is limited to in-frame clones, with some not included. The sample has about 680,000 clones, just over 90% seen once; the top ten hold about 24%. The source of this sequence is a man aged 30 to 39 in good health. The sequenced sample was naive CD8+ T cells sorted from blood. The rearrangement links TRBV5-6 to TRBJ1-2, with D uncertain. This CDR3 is CASSFRHKRYYGYTF. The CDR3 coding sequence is TGTGCCAGCAGCTTTAGACATAAGCGTTATTATGGCTACACCTTC. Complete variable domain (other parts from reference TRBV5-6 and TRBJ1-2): DAGVTQSPTHLIKTRGQQVTLRCSPKSGHDTVSWYQQALGQGPQFIFQYYEEEERQRGNFPDRFSGHQFPNYSSELNVNALLLGDSALYLCASSFRHKRYYGYTFGSGTRLTVV.